The clone carrying this TCR beta chain was detected only a few times. Cycle 7 day 1, cycle 4 day 1, and baseline were the timepoints at which blood was sampled. The data were taken from a study of OX40 agonist ivuxolimab in advanced cancers. For the study at large: Under the entry rules, prior anti-PD-1, anti-PD-L1 or anti-CTLA-4 therapy was allowed, and 40% had some.

Looked up from germline, CDR1 is GTSNPN and CDR2 is SVGIG (reference sequence). The V and J ends lost 4 bases and 4 bases respectively, with 11 bases between them. This CDR3 is built from 14 residues. Clones were sequenced by immunoSEQ multiplex PCR, and TCRdb holds only the in-frame ones, with some missing. The sample shows 45,000 to 55,000 clones, under 85% of them seen only once. The sequenced sample was CD4+ or CD8+ T cells sorted from blood, obtained in a trial of the OX40 agonist ivuxolimab. This chain joins TRBV30 and TRBJ1-6; D uncertain. The sequence derives from an adult with an advanced solid tumor such as melanoma, head and neck, liver or kidney cancer. The DNA of the CDR3 is TGTGCCTGGAACGCATGGACTTATAATTCACCCCTCCACTTT. This sequence encodes CAWNAWTYNSPLHF.